This T cell receptor beta chain derives from a study of beta chain features in type 1 diabetes. Overall study findings and caveats: Moderately but significantly shorter TCRB CDR3s were found in Type 1 diabetes patients in all four CD4+ subsets.

The whole isolated RNA underwent reverse transcription, so sequencing captured expressed TCRB transcripts. Some clones are missing from TCRdb's copy, which holds only in-frame ones; the method was immunoSEQ multiplex PCR. The sample has hundreds of thousands of clones; around 15% are singletons. Only a few counts were recorded for this clone. Its antigen is unidentified. Trimming pared 4 bases from V and 6 bases from J, leaving 18 bases between. Germline V gives CDR1 SGHRS, CDR2 YFSETQ. There are 15 residues in the CDR3. This receptor was identified in a man younger than 30 with type 1 diabetes. Source material: naive CD4+ T cells from blood. The chain has TRBV5-1 and TRBJ2-3, with D tentatively TRBD2 (6 bases). In nucleotides, the CDR3 is TGCGCCAGCAGCGCGAGACCTTCACGGGGGGATACGCAGTATTTT. Its translation is CASSARPSRGDTQYF.